What follows are 26 T cell receptor beta chains derived from one specimen sequenced in a study of shared T cell receptors in the human thymus. The assay was immunoSEQ multiplex PCR, and TCRdb's table has in-frame clones only and misses some. The table has over 65,000 clones, around 96% seen once. The sample comprised thymocytes. The source is a human donor.

The chain joins TRBV6-5 to TRBJ2-7; D is undetermined. Germline V gene lookup returns CDR1 MNHEY and CDR2 SVGAGI. This CDR3 has 13 amino acids. Trimming left V 0 bases short and J 2 bases short, with 5 bases between. CDR3 nucleotide sequence: TGTGCCAGCAGTTACTCGCGCACCTACGAGCAGTACTTC. Translating it yields CASSYSRTYEQYF.

To note about this clone: The sample has other DNA sequences that encode this CDR3 too. The CDR3 is CSARGGETQYF. The CDR3 coding sequence is TGCAGTGCCCGGGGGGGAGAGACCCAGTACTTC. The gene calls are TRBV20-1 and TRBJ2-5; 8 nucleotides line up with TRBD2. Looked up from germline, CDR1 is DFQATT and CDR2 is SNEGSKA (reference sequence). The junction had 1 base not matched to a gene; V was cut back by 6 bases and J by 4 bases. The CDR3 has 11 residues.

V gene TRBV20-1 combines with J gene TRBJ2-7, with 7 bases fitting TRBD1. With V trimmed by 6 bases and J by 5 bases, 1 base remained unmatched. The CDR3 consists of 10 residues. In germline, CDR1 is DFQATT, CDR2 SNEGSKA (reference sequence). CDR3: CSAGGDEQYF. CDR3 nucleotide sequence: TGCAGTGCAGGGGGCGACGAGCAGTACTTC.

The rearrangement joins TRBV6-1 to TRBJ2-7; D gene ambiguous. Trimming shortened V by 6 bases and J by 4 bases, and 7 bases separated the two germline ends. Per the germline V gene, CDR1 is MNHNS and CDR2 is SASEGT. The length of the CDR3 is 11 residues. The CDR3 loop reads CASSDTYEQYF. The CDR3 DNA follows: TGTGCCAGCAGCGACACGTACGAGCAGTACTTC.

The CDR3: CASSQIWVLKPTDTQYF. The CDR3 coding sequence is TGTGCCAGCAGCCAAATCTGGGTCCTAAAACCCACAGATACGCAGTATTTT. The V call is TRBV4-2, the J call TRBJ2-3, with D hard to call. The CDR3 totals 17 residues. Germline loops: CDR1 LGHNA, CDR2 YNFKEQ. Trimming left V 2 bases short and J 2 bases short, with 17 bases between.

This clone occurred a few times. The rearrangement links TRBV6-1 to TRBJ1-6; 8 bases align to TRBD1. Losses at the gene ends were 4 bases for V and 3 bases for J; bases not matched to a gene: 2. Germline V gene sequence: CDR1 MNHNS, CDR2 SASEGT. The CDR3 loop spans 15 amino acids. CDR3 region: CASSVQGVYNSPLHF. For the CDR3, the DNA is TGTGCCAGCAGTGTACAGGGGGTCTATAATTCACCCCTCCACTTT.

This chain uses TRBV10-3 with TRBJ2-7; the D is unclear. Deletions cut 0 bases from V and 3 bases from J, with 6 bases between. Germline V gene lookup returns CDR1 ENHRY and CDR2 SYGVKD. The CDR3 sequence is 13 residues long. The CDR3 protein is CAISESHYYEQYF. CDR3 DNA: TGTGCCATCAGTGAGTCACACTACTACGAGCAGTACTTC.

This clone has just one count. V and J are TRBV11-3 and TRBJ2-4; D perhaps matches TRBD2 (6 bases). The germline V gene has CDR1 SGHNT and CDR2 YENEEA. The CDR3 runs to 16 residues. V gave up 8 bases and J gave up 0 bases, with 17 bases separating them. The CDR3: CASGGPGVLAKNIQYF. DNA of the CDR3: TGTGCCAGCGGAGGGCCGGGGGTATTAGCCAAAAACATTCAGTACTTC.

V and J are TRBV5-5 and TRBJ1-2, with a weak D call TRBD1 (5 bases). The V end lost 2 bases, the J end lost 4 bases, and 9 bases lay between the germline ends. Germline CDR1 reads SGHKS; CDR2 reads YYEKEE (reference sequence). The CDR3 sequence is 13 residues long. CDR3 nucleotides: TGTGCCAGCAGCTTTCACAGGCCCTATGGCTACACCTTC. This codes for CASSFHRPYGYTF.

This clone was counted between two and nine times. V usage is TRBV20-1 and J usage is TRBJ1-1, with D uncertain. The CDR3 totals 10 residues. V shed 6 bases and J shed 1 base, with 3 bases lying between them. Germline values: CDR1 DFQATT, CDR2 SNEGSKA (reference sequence). CDR3 in amino acids: CSARNTEAFF. The CDR3 DNA reads as TGCAGTGCGAGGAACACTGAAGCTTTCTTT.

The chain links TRBV5-1 to TRBJ1-2; D unclear. The CDR3 spans 15 residues. Germline CDR1 reads SGHRS; CDR2 reads YFSETQ. Trimming removed 3 bases at V and 4 bases at J, with 16 bases between. CDR3 residues: CASSYNRAHLYGYTF. The CDR3 coding sequence is TGCGCCAGCAGCTATAACCGGGCCCACCTCTATGGCTACACCTTC.

V gene TRBV27 combines with J gene TRBJ2-1, with 8 nucleotides matching TRBD2. V gave up 6 bases and J gave up 4 bases; unmatched junction bases: 8. Germline V gene sequence: CDR1 MNHEY, CDR2 SMNVEV (reference sequence). This CDR3 comprises 15 residues. CDR3 residues: CASSSGTRLYNEQFF. CDR3 coding DNA: TGTGCCAGCAGCTCCGGGACTAGATTATACAATGAGCAGTTCTTC.

The chain recombines TRBV11-2 with TRBJ2-1, with TRBD2 identical over 8 bases. This CDR3 has 16 amino acids. Germline V lookup: CDR1 SGHAT, CDR2 FQNNGV. V was clipped by 6 bases and J by 4 bases; unmatched bases: 11. In DNA, the CDR3 is TGTGCCAGCAGTCTTCGGGGGGGACGGTTTTACAATGAGCAGTTCTTC. This sequence encodes CASSLRGGRFYNEQFF.

This chain links TRBV11-2 with TRBJ2-7, with D perhaps matching TRBD2 (5 bases). Germline loops: CDR1 SGHAT, CDR2 FQNNGV. V was trimmed by 0 bases and J by 7 bases, leaving 22 bases between them. The CDR3 is 17 residues long. CDR3 sequence reads: CASSLERETHEILEQYF. CDR3 in DNA: TGTGCCAGCAGCTTAGAGAGGGAGACCCATGAAATACTAGAGCAGTACTTC.

The CDR3 reads CAIGNYNEQFF. CDR3 sequence (DNA): TGTGCCATTGGGAACTACAATGAGCAGTTCTTC. The chain carries TRBV19 and TRBJ2-1, with D uncertain. The CDR3 sequence is 11 residues long. The germline V and J ends were trimmed by 10 bases and 3 bases, with 7 bases remaining between them. Germline V gives CDR1 LNHDA, CDR2 SQIVND (reference sequence). Supplemented by reference TRBV19 and TRBJ2-1, the full variable domain reads DGGITQSPKYLFRKEGQNVTLSCEQNLNHDAMYWYRQDPGQGLRLIYYSQIVNDFQKGDIAEGYSVSREKKESFPLTVTSAQKNPTAFYLCAIGNYNEQFFGPGTRLTVL.

The rearrangement joins TRBV28 to TRBJ2-7, with 8 bases matching TRBD1. After removal of 3 bases from V and 2 bases from J, the junction contained 6 bases not matched to a gene. Germline V lookup: CDR1 MDHEN, CDR2 SYDVKM. The CDR3 covers 15 residues. The CDR3 reads CASSFQIRGPYEQYF. The DNA for the CDR3 is TGTGCCAGCAGTTTCCAGATCAGGGGGCCCTACGAGCAGTACTTC. The full variable domain, in which reference TRBV28 and TRBJ2-7 provide the parts outside the CDR3, is DVKVTQSSRYLVKRTGEKVFLECVQDMDHENMFWYRQDPGLGLRLIYFSYDVKMKEKGDIPEGYSVSREKKERFSLILESASTNQTSMYLCASSFQIRGPYEQYFGPGTRLTVT.

The rearrangement links TRBV15 to TRBJ2-1, with 10 bases identical to TRBD1. Germline V lookup: CDR1 LNHNV, CDR2 YYDKDF (reference sequence). The CDR3 length is 19 residues. J lost 7 bases, V lost 0 bases, and 15 bases had no gene match. CDR3 region: CATSRDSFPDRGLGNEQFF. As DNA, the CDR3 is TGTGCCACCAGCAGAGATTCATTCCCCGACAGGGGGCTGGGGAATGAGCAGTTCTTC.

The genes are TRBV11-2 and TRBJ1-2; no definite D call. Germline V CDR1 and CDR2: SGHAT, FQNNGV. Trimming removed 1 base from V and 5 bases from J, with 14 bases in between. The CDR3 loop spans 15 amino acids. CDR3 residues: CASSLGMGFWYGYTF. CDR3 in DNA: TGTGCCAGCAGCTTAGGGATGGGGTTTTGGTATGGCTACACCTTC.

This clone was counted once. The V and J genes are TRBV6-5 and TRBJ2-6; perhaps TRBD1 as D (5 bases). V lost 8 bases, J lost 13 bases, and 15 bases lay in between. Germline assignment: CDR1 MNHEY and CDR2 SVGAGI. CDR3 length: 12 amino acids. The CDR3 DNA sequence: TGTGCCAGCGGACCCCCCCACAGGGTCCTGACTTTC. Protein: CASGPPHRVLTF.

The chain employs TRBV15 and TRBJ2-7; the D is unclear. V lost 0 bases, J lost 5 bases, and 5 bases lay in between. Germline CDR1 is LNHNV and CDR2 is YYDKDF (reference sequence). There are 12 residues in the CDR3. This CDR3 reads CATSRDGDEQYF. The CDR3 bases are TGTGCCACCAGCAGAGATGGTGACGAGCAGTACTTC. Full variable domain (remainder filled in from reference TRBV15 and TRBJ2-7): DAMVIQNPRYQVTQFGKPVTLSCSQTLNHNVMYWYQQKSSQAPKLLFHYYDKDFNNEADTPDNFQSRRPNTSFCFLDIRSPGLGDTAMYLCATSRDGDEQYFGPGTRLTVT.

This rearrangement joins TRBV5-4 to TRBJ1-5; the match to TRBD1 covers 7 bases. This CDR3 is built from 15 residues. J gave up 5 bases and V 0 bases, and 5 bases lay outside the gene matches. CDR1 and CDR2 from the germline V gene are SGHNT and YYREEE (reference sequence). The CDR3 sequence: CASSLADRDYQPQHF. The CDR3 coding sequence is TGTGCCAGCAGCTTGGCAGACAGGGATTATCAGCCCCAGCATTTT.

The rearrangement uses TRBV7-2 and TRBJ1-3; D is perhaps TRBD1 (5 bases). Trimming pared 5 bases from V and 0 bases from J, leaving 14 bases between. The CDR3 is 16 residues long. CDR1 SGHTA and CDR2 FQGNSA come from the germline V gene. The CDR3 here is CASSPLATVSGNTIYF. Here the CDR3 DNA reads TGTGCCAGCAGCCCCCTGGCGACAGTCTCTGGAAACACCATATATTTT. Supplemented by reference TRBV7-2 and TRBJ1-3, the full variable domain reads GAGVSQSPSNKVTEKGKDVELRCDPISGHTALYWYRQSLGQGLEFLIYFQGNSAPDKSGLPSDRFSAERTGGSVSTLTIQRTQQEDSAVYLCASSPLATVSGNTIYFGEGSWLTVV.

This chain joins TRBV12-5 and TRBJ2-1, with D hard to call. Germline CDR1 and CDR2: LGHNT and FRNRAP. This CDR3 is 11 amino acids long. The V and J ends lost 5 bases and 9 bases respectively, with 8 bases between them. CDR3 amino acids: CASGGWGEQFF. Written as DNA, the CDR3 is TGTGCTAGTGGTGGGTGGGGTGAGCAGTTCTTC.

The V and J genes are TRBV7-2 and TRBJ2-6; D ambiguous. The CDR3 covers 15 residues. V was clipped by 3 bases and J by 0 bases, with 6 bases between them. Germline V gene data show CDR1 as SGHTA and CDR2 as FQGNSA. The CDR3 region has the DNA TGTGCCAGCAGCTTTCTGGTCTCTGGGGCCAACGTCCTGACTTTC. Translation gives CASSFLVSGANVLTF.

The rearrangement joins TRBV6-1 to TRBJ2-7; 9 nucleotides agree with TRBD1. The CDR3 is 12 amino acids. The trim removed 8 bases at V and 6 bases at J, leaving 5 bases unmatched. Germline V CDR1 and CDR2: MNHNS, SASEGT. The CDR3 DNA reads as TGTGCCAGCGAGGGACAGGGCCCCGAGCAGTACTTC. This gives the protein CASEGQGPEQYF.

The J gene is TRBJ2-7, the V gene TRBV5-6, with 9 bases fitting TRBD2. V lost 3 bases and J lost 1; bases outside the gene matches: 5. Germline-derived CDR1 and CDR2 are SGHDT and YYEEEE. This CDR3 spans 15 amino acids. The CDR3 DNA sequence: TGTGCCAGCAGCTGGAAGACTAGCGGATCCTACGAGCAGTACTTC. Protein sequence: CASSWKTSGSYEQYF.